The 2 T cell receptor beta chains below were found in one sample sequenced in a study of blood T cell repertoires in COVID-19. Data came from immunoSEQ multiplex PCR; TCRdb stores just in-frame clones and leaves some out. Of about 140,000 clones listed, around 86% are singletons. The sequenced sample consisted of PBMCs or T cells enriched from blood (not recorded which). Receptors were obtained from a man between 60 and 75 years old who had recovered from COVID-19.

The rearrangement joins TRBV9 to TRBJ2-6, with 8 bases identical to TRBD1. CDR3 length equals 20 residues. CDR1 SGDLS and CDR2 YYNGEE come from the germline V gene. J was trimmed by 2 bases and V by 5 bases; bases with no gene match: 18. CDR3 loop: CASRGAGTGPRQAGANVLTF. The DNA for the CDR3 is TGTGCCAGCAGAGGTGCCGGGACAGGACCCCGGCAGGCTGGGGCCAACGTCCTGACTTTC.

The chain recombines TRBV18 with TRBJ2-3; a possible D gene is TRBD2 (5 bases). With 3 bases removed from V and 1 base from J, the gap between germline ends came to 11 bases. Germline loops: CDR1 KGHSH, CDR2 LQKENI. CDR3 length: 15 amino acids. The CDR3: CASSPPLAGTDTQYF. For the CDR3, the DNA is TGTGCCAGCTCACCCCCCCTAGCAGGCACAGATACGCAGTATTTT. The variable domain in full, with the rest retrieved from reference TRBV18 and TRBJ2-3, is NAGVMQNPRHLVRRRGQEARLRCSPMKGHSHVYWYRQLPEEGLKFMVYLQKENIIDESGMPKERFSAEFPKEGPSILRIQQVVRGDSAAYFCASSPPLAGTDTQYFGPGTRLTVL.